These 6 T cell receptor beta chains were sequenced from one sample in a study of T cell responses to AZD1222 COVID-19 vaccine. Profiled with immunoSEQ multiplex PCR; TCRdb holds only in-frame clones, not every one. The sample holds 140,000 to 150,000 clones, about 90% seen once. The sample was peripheral blood, taken 28 days after the second AZD1222 dose. The receptors derive from an adult who received the AZD1222 COVID-19 vaccine.

This clone appeared a single time. The chain carries TRBV3-1 (or the pseudogene TRBV3-2) and TRBJ2-7; 7 bases agree with TRBD2. After removal of 3 bases from V and 5 bases from J, the junction contained 13 bases not matched to a gene. The V gene's germline CDR1 is LGHDT and CDR2 YNNKEL (reference sequence). The CDR3 extends over 16 amino acids. This CDR3 reads CASSHRFLAAGHEQYF. The CDR3 bases are TGTGCCAGCAGCCATCGCTTTCTAGCGGCAGGCCACGAGCAGTACTTC.

The V gene is TRBV28, the J gene TRBJ1-6; 9 bases agree with TRBD1. CDR1 MDHEN and CDR2 SYDVKM come from the germline V gene. V was pared by 3 bases and J by 9 bases, with 9 bases of the junction left unmatched. This CDR3 spans 16 amino acids. The CDR3 spells CASSFRLGQGISPLHF. The CDR3 bases are TGTGCCAGCAGTTTTCGTTTGGGACAGGGAATTTCACCCCTCCACTTT.

The J gene is TRBJ1-1, the V gene TRBV5-1, with D possibly being TRBD1 (5 bases). The CDR3 contains 14 residues. Germline V gene lookup returns CDR1 SGHRS and CDR2 YFSETQ. V was shortened by 2 bases and J by 4 bases, with 12 bases between the two germline ends. CDR3 bases: TGCGCCAGCAGCTTATCCGGGGGGAGCACTGAAGCTTTCTTT. Translation gives CASSLSGGSTEAFF.

The chain couples TRBV6-5 to TRBJ1-2, with D possibly matching TRBD1 (6 bases). Germline CDR1 reads MNHEY; CDR2 reads SVGAGI. This CDR3 has 15 residues. Trimming left V 0 bases short and J 1 base short, with 9 bases between. In DNA, the CDR3 is TGTGCCAGCAGTTACTCGATACAGGGTAACTATGGCTACACCTTC. It is translated as CASSYSIQGNYGYTF.

The chain couples TRBV30 to TRBJ2-7; possibly TRBD2 for D (6 bases). Germline V gene lookup returns CDR1 GTSNPN and CDR2 SVGIG (reference sequence). The CDR3 runs 13 residues. Trimming pared 0 bases from V and 6 bases from J, leaving 12 bases between. CDR3 loop: CAWSVGQGGEQYF. The CDR3 DNA reads as TGTGCCTGGAGTGTTGGGCAGGGAGGCGAGCAGTACTTC.

The rearrangement uses TRBV19 and TRBJ1-6, with a weak D call TRBD1 (6 bases). CDR3 length: 14 amino acids. CDR1 LNHDA and CDR2 SQIVND come from the germline V gene (reference sequence). V lost 3 bases to trimming and J lost 8 bases, with 11 bases between them. The chain's CDR3 is CASSMGGRDSPLHF. CDR3 coding DNA: TGTGCCAGTAGTATGGGGGGCAGGGATTCACCCCTCCACTTT. The variable domain in full, with the rest retrieved from reference TRBV19 and TRBJ1-6, is DGGITQSPKYLFRKEGQNVTLSCEQNLNHDAMYWYRQDPGQGLRLIYYSQIVNDFQKGDIAEGYSVSREKKESFPLTVTSAQKNPTAFYLCASSMGGRDSPLHFGNGTRLTVT.